One sample yielded the 25 T cell receptor beta chains listed below, sequenced in a study of cytomegalovirus exposure and HLA in healthy donors. PCR was performed using 60 Vbeta and 13 Jbeta primers. Repertoires were generated with immunoSEQ multiplex PCR, while TCRdb's copy carries only in-frame clones and drops some. This sample has about 140,000 clones, with almost 85% found just once. Sequenced input: PBMCs. The source is a woman in her sixties or seventies in good health and CMV-seropositive.

This sequence joins TRBV19 and TRBJ2-7; 11 nucleotides align to TRBD1. Germline loops: CDR1 LNHDA, CDR2 SQIVND (reference sequence). The CDR3 contains 14 residues. The V segment lost 5 bases and the J segment 4 bases; nucleotides outside the gene matches: 4. The CDR3 loop is CASSAGTGGYEQYF. DNA of the CDR3: TGTGCCAGTAGTGCCGGGACAGGGGGGTACGAGCAGTACTTC.

The chain combines TRBV7-9 with TRBJ2-5, with D uncertain. Trimming took off 5 bases at V and 5 bases at J, with 12 bases between the two ends. Germline loops: CDR1 SEHNR, CDR2 FQNEAQ (reference sequence). The CDR3 is 13 residues long. CDR3 nucleotide sequence: TGTGCCAGCAGCGGAAGCCTAGACGAGACCCAGTACTTC. It is translated as CASSGSLDETQYF.

The chain recombines TRBV19 with TRBJ2-6; 7 positions match TRBD1. Germline CDR1 is LNHDA and CDR2 is SQIVND (reference sequence). This CDR3 has 12 residues. CDR3 DNA: TGTGCTACAGGGGCCCGGGCCAACGTCCTGACTTTC. It translates to CATGARANVLTF.

The chain couples TRBV10-3 to TRBJ2-5, with 9 bases aligning to TRBD1. V trimming: 10 bases; J trimming: 1 base; junction bases outside the gene matches: 7. This CDR3 comprises 14 residues. The germline CDR1 and CDR2 sequences are ENHRY and SYGVKD. The chain's CDR3 is CATQDRGPQETQYF. The CDR3 bases are TGTGCCACCCAGGACAGGGGACCCCAAGAGACCCAGTACTTC.

The CDR3 reads CASSLGTSAYEQYF. Written as DNA, the CDR3 is TGTGCCAGCAGCTTAGGGACTAGCGCTTACGAGCAGTACTTC. This chain links TRBV7-2 with TRBJ2-7; 9 bases fit TRBD2. V gave up 1 base and J gave up 4 bases; unmatched junction bases: 2. The germline V gene has CDR1 SGHTA and CDR2 FQGNSA. CDR3 size: 14 residues.

The rearrangement uses TRBV7-9 and TRBJ1-4; 9 nucleotides match TRBD1. The trim removed 5 bases at V and 8 bases at J, leaving 9 bases unmatched. CDR1 SEHNR and CDR2 FQNEAQ come from the germline V gene (reference sequence). This CDR3 is 15 amino acids long. The CDR3: CASSPQTGGGEKLFF. The CDR3 DNA follows: TGTGCCAGCAGCCCCCAGACAGGGGGAGGCGAAAAACTGTTTTTT.

The gene calls are TRBV29-1 and TRBJ1-1; the match to TRBD1 covers 7 bases. V gave up 2 bases and J gave up 5 bases; unmatched junction bases: 8. This CDR3 is 14 amino acids long. The germline CDR1 and CDR2 sequences are SQVTM and ANQGSEA. The CDR3 region is CSVELVGTATEAFF. CDR3 nucleotides: TGCAGCGTTGAACTGGTAGGGACAGCGACTGAAGCTTTCTTT. The whole variable domain, remainder taken from reference TRBV29-1 and TRBJ1-1, is SAVISQKPSRDICQRGTSLTIQCQVDSQVTMMFWYRQQPGQSLTLIATANQGSEATYESGFVIDKFPISRPNLTFSTLTVSNMSPEDSSIYLCSVELVGTATEAFFGQGTRLTVV.

V and J are TRBV18 and TRBJ2-2; the D gene is possibly TRBD1 (5 bases). CDR3 length: 15 residues. Trimming took off 6 bases at V and 8 bases at J, with 19 bases between the two ends. Germline CDR1 is KGHSH and CDR2 is LQKENI. The CDR3 region has the DNA TGTGCCAGCTCCACGCAGGCCAGGGTACCGGGGGAGCTGTTTTTT. Protein: CASSTQARVPGELFF.

The gene calls are TRBV5-1 and TRBJ1-2, with D possibly TRBD1 on 5 matching bases. The CDR3 is made up of 14 amino acids. Germline loops: CDR1 SGHRS, CDR2 YFSETQ. With 8 bases removed from V and 3 bases from J, the gap between germline ends came to 17 bases. This CDR3 reads CASTQGPPDYGYTF. The CDR3 nucleotides read TGCGCCAGTACCCAGGGCCCGCCGGACTATGGCTACACCTTC. Looking up the rest from reference TRBV5-1 and TRBJ1-2 gives the full variable domain: KAGVTQTPRYLIKTRGQQVTLSCSPISGHRSVSWYQQTPGQGLQFLFEYFSETQRNKGNFPGRFSGRQFSNSRSEMNVSTLELGDSALYLCASTQGPPDYGYTFGSGTRLTVV.

This clone was counted a single time. V usage is TRBV30 and J usage is TRBJ2-1, with TRBD1 matching 7 bases. Germline-derived CDR1 and CDR2 are GTSNPN and SVGIG (reference sequence). The CDR3 is 14 residues long. Trimming removed 4 bases from V and 0 bases from J; junction bases left unmatched: 3. The CDR3 protein is CAWKRGLSYNEQFF. The CDR3 DNA sequence: TGTGCCTGGAAAAGGGGGCTCTCCTACAATGAGCAGTTCTTC.

This clone was seen only once. This chain uses TRBV6-1 with TRBJ1-2; 7 positions agree with TRBD1. The V gene end was trimmed by 4 bases and the J gene end by 0 bases; junction bases not matched to a gene: 2. Germline V lookup: CDR1 MNHNS, CDR2 SASEGT. The CDR3 spans 14 residues. CDR3 nucleotide sequence: TGTGCCAGCAGTGCGACAGGGTCTAACTATGGCTACACCTTC. Its protein product is CASSATGSNYGYTF.

This chain joins TRBV28 and TRBJ1-5; 10 bases align to TRBD1. Per germline, CDR1 MDHEN and CDR2 SYDVKM. The V gene end was trimmed by 6 bases and the J gene end by 7 bases; junction bases not matched to a gene: 9. The CDR3 totals 15 residues. CDR3 in amino acids: CASSPRDRGDQPQHF. In nucleotides, the CDR3 is TGTGCCAGCAGCCCCCGGGACAGGGGTGACCAGCCCCAGCATTTT.

This chain joins TRBV5-4 and TRBJ2-1, with 9 bases lining up with TRBD2. In germline, CDR1 is SGHNT, CDR2 YYREEE (reference sequence). V lost 4 bases, J lost 8 bases, and 10 bases stayed unmatched. There are 15 residues in the CDR3. CDR3 sequence (DNA): TGTGCCAGCAGCCCTAGGACTAGCGTAGGACATGAGCAGTTCTTC. Its protein is CASSPRTSVGHEQFF.

The chain joins TRBV9 to TRBJ2-1; 7 nucleotides align to TRBD2. CDR1 is SGDLS, CDR2 YYNGEE, per germline. Losses at the gene ends were 4 bases for V and 12 bases for J; bases not matched to a gene: 22. The CDR3 runs to 17 residues. CDR3 sequence (DNA): TGTGCCAGCAGCCAAGGAGTTGGTAGAGGATGGCGGGAGCTGCAGTTCTTC. This gives the protein CASSQGVGRGWRELQFF.

The chain uses TRBV6-4 and TRBJ2-1; D is perhaps TRBD2 (5 bases). The CDR3 is 15 amino acids. Germline V gene lookup returns CDR1 MRHNA and CDR2 SNTAGT. Trimming removed 5 bases at V and 3 bases at J, with 14 bases between. The CDR3 spells CASSPMDGSYNEQFF. The CDR3 bases are TGTGCCAGCAGTCCTATGGATGGGAGCTACAATGAGCAGTTCTTC.

This clone occurred once. J is TRBJ1-4 and V is TRBV7-6; D possibly corresponds to TRBD1 (5 bases). Germline V CDR1 and CDR2: SGHVS, FNYEAQ. There are 15 residues in the CDR3. Trimming took off 4 bases at V and 8 bases at J, with 17 bases between the two ends. The CDR3 is CASSSPGGFGEKLFF. The DNA of the CDR3 is TGTGCCAGCAGCTCGCCCGGGGGTTTTGGGGAAAAACTGTTTTTT. The whole variable domain, filled in from reference TRBV7-6 and TRBJ1-4, reads GAGVSQSPRYKVTKRGQDVALRCDPISGHVSLYWYRQALGQGPEFLTYFNYEAQQDKSGLPNDRFSAERPEGSISTLTIQRTEQRDSAMYRCASSSPGGFGEKLFFGSGTQLSVL.

The genes are TRBV5-6 and TRBJ1-5; D might be TRBD1 (5 bases). Trimming cost V 0 bases and J 7 bases, with 5 bases left between them. In germline, CDR1 is SGHDT, CDR2 YYEEEE. CDR3 length equals 12 residues. The CDR3 here is CASSLEGQPQHF. CDR3 DNA sequence: TGTGCCAGCAGCTTGGAGGGGCAGCCCCAGCATTTT.

The count of this clone is one. J is TRBJ1-1 and V is TRBV30, with D tentatively TRBD1 (5 bases). V shed 7 bases and J shed 3 bases, with 9 bases lying between them. Per the germline V gene, CDR1 is GTSNPN and CDR2 is SVGIG (reference sequence). This CDR3 has 11 amino acids. The CDR3 DNA is TGTGCCTCCGGGGGGTACACTGAAGCTTTCTTT. Its protein is CASGGYTEAFF.

This clone is a singleton in its sample. The chain uses TRBV28 and TRBJ2-7, with a possible D match to TRBD1 (5 bases). Trimming removed 2 bases from V and 2 bases from J, with 7 bases in between. Germline values: CDR1 MDHEN, CDR2 SYDVKM. This CDR3 has 13 amino acids. The CDR3 is CASSLGATYEQYF. The CDR3 DNA follows: TGTGCCAGCAGTTTAGGGGCCACCTACGAGCAGTACTTC. Variable domain in full (rest from reference TRBV28 and TRBJ2-7): DVKVTQSSRYLVKRTGEKVFLECVQDMDHENMFWYRQDPGLGLRLIYFSYDVKMKEKGDIPEGYSVSREKKERFSLILESASTNQTSMYLCASSLGATYEQYFGPGTRLTVT.

This clone has a handful of counts. J is TRBJ1-4 and V is TRBV2; 7 bases are a match to TRBD1. Trimming cost V 8 bases and J 5 bases; bases outside gene matches: 14. The germline gives CDR1 SNHLY, CDR2 FYNNEI. The CDR3 consists of 16 residues. The CDR3 region is CASSPSGQARNEKLFF. Here the CDR3 DNA reads TGTGCCAGCTCCCCGAGCGGACAGGCACGGAATGAAAAACTGTTTTTT.

V usage is TRBV9 and J usage is TRBJ2-5; TRBD1 aligns across 7 bases. In germline, CDR1 is SGDLS, CDR2 YYNGEE. The CDR3 is 15 residues long. V dropped 4 bases and J dropped 5; count of bases not matched to a gene: 11. CDR3 nucleotides: TGTGCCAGCAGCCGCGCTTTAACAGGGGCGGAGACCCAGTACTTC. Its protein is CASSRALTGAETQYF.

A note on this clone: One junction end does not reproduce the germline sequence, and a read error may be involved. This chain links TRBV29-1 with TRBJ1-2, with 11 bases aligning to TRBD1. The CDR3 consists of 13 residues. In germline, CDR1 is SQVTM, CDR2 ANQGSEA. The CDR3 sequence: CSALGQGGYVYTF. DNA for the CDR3: TGCAGCGCCTTGGGACAGGGGGGTTATGTCTACACCTTC.

This clone occurred a few times. The V call is TRBV10-3, the J call TRBJ1-4; D is uncertain. V lost 3 bases to trimming and J lost 0 bases, with 11 bases between them. The V gene's germline CDR1 is ENHRY and CDR2 SYGVKD. This CDR3 spans 16 amino acids. CDR3 in DNA: TGTGCCATCAGTGATCAGTTGATCGCAACTAATGAAAAACTGTTTTTT. Residues: CAISDQLIATNEKLFF.

The V gene is TRBV5-6, the J gene TRBJ2-1; tentatively, D is TRBD2 (5 bases). In germline, CDR1 is SGHDT, CDR2 YYEEEE. This CDR3 is built from 16 residues. Trimming took off 0 bases at V and 4 bases at J, with 14 bases between the two ends. The DNA of the CDR3 is TGTGCCAGCAGCTTGGGGACTCGGGGAGAGTACAATGAGCAGTTCTTC. This gives the protein CASSLGTRGEYNEQFF.

This rearrangement joins TRBV5-4 to TRBJ2-7, with no clear D. CDR3 length equals 12 residues. The germline V and J ends were trimmed by 2 bases and 3 bases, with 6 bases remaining between them. CDR1 SGHNT and CDR2 YYREEE come from the germline V gene (reference sequence). In DNA, the CDR3 is TGTGCCAGCAGCTTAAACAGCTACGAGCAGTACTTC. Amino acids: CASSLNSYEQYF. The full variable domain, its missing parts supplied by reference TRBV5-4 and TRBJ2-7, is ETGVTQSPTHLIKTRGQQVTLRCSSQSGHNTVSWYQQALGQGPQFIFQYYREEENGRGNFPPRFSGLQFPNYSSELNVNALELDDSALYLCASSLNSYEQYFGPGTRLTVT.